A selection of T cell receptor beta chains follows, all from one sample in a study of Ad26.COV2.S vaccination and SARS-CoV-2 variants. This table comes from immunoSEQ multiplex PCR, and its TCRdb copy is limited to in-frame clones, with some not included. The sample shows 350,000 to 450,000 clones, roughly 85% of them seen only once. Source: peripheral blood, taken in a trial of Ad26.COV2.S vaccine versus placebo. Receptors originate from a person aged 18-60 years who received the Ad26.COV2.S COVID-19 vaccine or a placebo. Both conserved end residues are part of each CDR3. A D gene is named only where the DNA matches it firmly. Clone size, where shown, is once, few, many, or a class for clones that have expanded.

J gene | clone size | V gene | D gene | CDR3 protein | CDR3 DNA
TRBJ2-6 | NA | TRBV24-1 | NA | CATSDPQGSGANVLTF | TGTGCCACCAGTGACCCCCAGGGCTCTGGGGCCAACGTCCTGACTTTC
TRBJ2-5 | NA | TRBV18 | TRBD1 | CASSATGGETQYF | TGTGCCAGCTCAGCGACAGGGGGGGAGACCCAGTACTTC
TRBJ1-2 | few | TRBV6-6 | NA | CASSPTRDGGYTF | TGTGCCAGCTCACCCACCAGGGACGGTGGCTACACCTTC
TRBJ1-5 | NA | TRBV10-3 | TRBD1 | CAISVGGQDNQPQHF | TGTGCCATCAGTGTAGGGGGACAGGACAATCAGCCCCAGCATTTT
TRBJ1-6 | NA | TRBV11-2 | NA | CASSFVAYNSPLHF | TGTGCCAGCAGCTTTGTAGCCTATAATTCACCCCTCCACTTT
TRBJ2-1 | NA | TRBV4-2 | NA | CASSPGTYNEQFF | TGTGCCAGCAGCCCCGGGACGTACAATGAGCAGTTCTTC
TRBJ2-5 | NA | TRBV11-3 | TRBD2 | CASSLDRLAANQETQYF | TGTGCCAGCAGCTTAGATCGGCTAGCGGCCAACCAAGAGACCCAGTACTTC
TRBJ1-2 | NA | TRBV6-5 | NA | CASSYSGGGHGYTF | TGTGCCAGCAGTTACTCCGGGGGGGGACATGGCTACACCTTC
TRBJ1-3 | NA | TRBV6-5 | NA | CASSYDGRDTIYF | TGTGCCAGCAGTTACGACGGCAGGGACACCATATATTTT
TRBJ2-4 | NA | TRBV5-1 | TRBD2 | CASSSSGLAGVIAKNIQYF | TGCGCCAGCAGCTCGTCGGGACTAGCGGGAGTGATAGCCAAAAACATTCAGTACTTC
TRBJ2-1 | NA | TRBV2 | NA | CASSALLADSYNEQFF | TGTGCCAGCAGTGCCCTCTTAGCGGACTCCTACAATGAGCAGTTCTTC
TRBJ2-5 | once | TRBV5-1 | NA | CASSLYTEETQYF | TGCGCCAGCAGCCTTTACACAGAAGAGACCCAGTACTTC
TRBJ1-5 | NA | TRBV11-2 | NA | CASSLGKGQPQHF | TGTGCCAGCAGCTTAGGGAAAGGACAGCCCCAGCATTTT
TRBJ1-2 | NA | TRBV5-6 | NA | CASSLYRPNYYGYTF | TGTGCCAGCAGCTTGTACCGCCCCAACTACTATGGCTACACCTTC
TRBJ2-3 | NA | TRBV19 | NA | CASRSTGRYTDTQYF | TGTGCCAGTAGAAGTACCGGGAGATACACAGATACGCAGTATTTT
TRBJ1-1 | NA | TRBV29-1 | NA | CSVETGVDTEAFF | TGCAGCGTTGAAACAGGAGTTGACACTGAAGCTTTCTTT
TRBJ2-6 | NA | TRBV9 | NA | CASSDADGSSGANVLTF | TGTGCCAGCAGCGATGCTGACGGAAGCTCTGGGGCCAACGTCCTGACTTTC
TRBJ1-6 | NA | TRBV29-1 | TRBD1 | CSVSDRDGSPLHF | TGCAGCGTCTCGGACAGGGACGGTTCACCCCTCCACTTT
TRBJ1-1 | NA | TRBV27 | TRBD1 | CASSLIQGAVGEAFF | TGTGCCAGCAGTTTAATACAGGGGGCAGTGGGTGAAGCTTTCTTT
TRBJ2-7 | NA | TRBV21-1 | NA | CASSKGTSSYEQYF | TGTGCCAGCAGCAAAGGGACTAGCTCCTACGAGCAGTACTTC
TRBJ1-2 | NA | TRBV2 | NA | CASSTGYNYGYTF | TGTGCCAGCAGTACGGGTTACAACTATGGCTACACCTTC
TRBJ2-1 | NA | TRBV10-2 | TRBD2 | CASRLLAGVGNEQFF | TGCGCCAGCAGGCTCCTAGCGGGAGTAGGCAATGAGCAGTTCTTC
TRBJ1-1 | NA | TRBV6-5 | TRBD1 | CASRRGQMNTEAFF | TGTGCCAGCAGAAGGGGACAGATGAACACTGAAGCTTTCTTT
TRBJ1-2 | NA | TRBV12-3/TRBV12-4 | NA | CASSPGGGYTF | TGTGCCAGCAGCCCCGGTGGGGGCTACACCTTC
TRBJ2-3 | NA | TRBV9 | TRBD2 | CASSRLGLAGGPDTQYF | TGTGCCAGCAGCCGTTTGGGACTAGCGGGAGGGCCAGATACGCAGTATTTT
TRBJ1-2 | NA | TRBV29-1 | TRBD1 | CSVIQGAHGYTF | TGCAGCGTGATACAGGGGGCGCATGGCTACACCTTC
TRBJ2-7 | NA | TRBV15 | NA | CATSRDPASGGYEQYF | TGTGCCACCAGCAGAGACCCCGCTTCTGGGGGCTACGAGCAGTACTTC
TRBJ1-4 | NA | TRBV11-2 | TRBD1 | CASSLDIRRTGRKNEKLFF | TGTGCCAGCAGCTTAGATATAAGGCGGACAGGAAGAAAAAATGAAAAACTGTTTTTT
TRBJ1-2 | few | TRBV19 | NA | CASSGWDRPGGYTF | TGTGCCAGTAGTGGGTGGGACCGACCAGGGGGCTACACCTTC
TRBJ2-7 | NA | TRBV4-1 | NA | CASSQDGAGEQYF | TGCGCCAGCAGCCAAGATGGGGCGGGGGAGCAGTACTTC
TRBJ1-2 | NA | TRBV28 | NA | CASRPNYGYTF | TGTGCCAGCAGACCCAACTATGGCTACACCTTC
TRBJ2-4 | NA | TRBV15 | NA | CATSREAGTAKNIQYF | TGTGCCACCAGCAGAGAGGCGGGAACGGCCAAAAACATTCAGTACTTC
TRBJ1-5 | NA | TRBV7-2 | TRBD1 | CASSLDRGRDQPQHF | TGTGCCAGCAGCTTGGACAGGGGGCGCGATCAGCCCCAGCATTTT
TRBJ1-5 | NA | TRBV27 | NA | CASSLGGGNQPQHF | TGTGCCAGCAGTTTGGGGGGTGGCAATCAGCCCCAGCATTTT
TRBJ2-7 | NA | TRBV24-1 | NA | CATSDADRPPREQYF | TGTGCCACCAGTGATGCCGACAGGCCTCCTAGGGAGCAGTACTTC
TRBJ1-5 | NA | TRBV6-5 | NA | CASRLTGYSNQPQHF | TGTGCCAGCAGGCTCACAGGGTACAGCAATCAGCCCCAGCATTTT
TRBJ2-2 | once | TRBV11-3 | NA | CASSLEGSANTGELFF | TGTGCCAGCAGCTTAGAGGGGAGCGCGAACACCGGGGAGCTGTTTTTT
TRBJ2-2 | NA | TRBV24-1 | TRBD2 | CATSDPTSGDTGELFF | TGTGCCACCAGTGATCCGACTAGCGGGGACACCGGGGAGCTGTTTTTT
TRBJ1-1 | NA | TRBV9 | TRBD1 | CASTTGQMNTEAFF | TGTGCCAGCACCACGGGACAGATGAACACTGAAGCTTTCTTT
TRBJ2-3 | NA | TRBV4-1 | NA | CASSQDPQGSTDTQYF | TGCGCCAGCAGCCAAGATCCTCAGGGAAGCACAGATACGCAGTATTTT